The present entry profiles one T cell receptor beta chain with its context. V was trimmed by 6 bases and J by 4 bases, leaving 8 bases between them. This CDR3 comprises 12 residues. CDR1 and CDR2 (germline): KGHDR, SFDVKD. The sample originates from a study of blood T cell repertoires in COVID-19. About the research overall: Material from acute and convalescent COVID-19 was sourced from the United States, Italy and Spain. Nucleic acid was either cDNA or gDNA, and it came from T cells, B-cell-depleted T cells, or PBMCs.

In the original workflow: Reference gene primer amplification yielded estimated nucleated cell counts. The table came from immunoSEQ multiplex PCR; TCRdb's copy has only in-frame clones and leaves some out. V and J calls and clone size are given by that table; D and trimming were obtained from the DNA. The data show about 130,000 clones, with about 79% seen just once and around a third held by the top ten. The rearrangement links TRBV24-1 to TRBJ1-2; D gene ambiguous. The source of this sequence is a middle-aged man with active or convalescent COVID-19. Specimen: peripheral blood. Here the CDR3 DNA reads TGTGCCACCAGTTCGACTCTCTATGGCTACACCTTC. It is translated as CATSSTLYGYTF.